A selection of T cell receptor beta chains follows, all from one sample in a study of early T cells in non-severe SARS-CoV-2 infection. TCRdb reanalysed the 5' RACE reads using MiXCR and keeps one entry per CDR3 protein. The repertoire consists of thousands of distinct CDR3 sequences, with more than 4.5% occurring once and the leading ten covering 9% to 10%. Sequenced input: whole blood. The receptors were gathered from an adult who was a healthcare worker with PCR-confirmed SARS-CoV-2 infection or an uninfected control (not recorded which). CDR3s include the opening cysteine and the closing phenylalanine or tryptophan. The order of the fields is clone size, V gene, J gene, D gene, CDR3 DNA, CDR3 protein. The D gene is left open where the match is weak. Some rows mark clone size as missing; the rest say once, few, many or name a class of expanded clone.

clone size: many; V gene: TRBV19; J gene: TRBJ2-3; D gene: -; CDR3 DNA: TGTGCCAGTAGCTTATTAGGAGGCACAGATACGCAGTATTTT; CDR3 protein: CASSLLGGTDTQYF
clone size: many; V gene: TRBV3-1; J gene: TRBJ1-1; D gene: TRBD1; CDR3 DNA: TGTGCCAGCAGCCCCTGGGGGCCAGGGGGCACTGAAGCTTTCTTT; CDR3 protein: CASSPWGPGGTEAFF
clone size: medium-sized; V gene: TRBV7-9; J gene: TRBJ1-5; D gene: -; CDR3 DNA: TGTGCCAGCAGCCCCACAGGGATGAATCAGCCCCAGCATTTT; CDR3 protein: CASSPTGMNQPQHF
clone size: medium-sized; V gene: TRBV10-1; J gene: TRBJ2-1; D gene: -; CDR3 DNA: TGCGCCAGCGGTTCCCTCCCGAATGAGCAGTTCTTC; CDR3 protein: CASGSLPNEQFF
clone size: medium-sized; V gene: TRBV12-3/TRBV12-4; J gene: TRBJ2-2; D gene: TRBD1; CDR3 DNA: TGTGCCAGCAAGGAGACCGGGACAGCCATCACCGGGGAGCTGTTTTTT; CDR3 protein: CASKETGTAITGELFF
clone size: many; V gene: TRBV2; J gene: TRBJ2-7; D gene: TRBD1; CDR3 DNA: TGTGCCAGCAGAGGGGACAGCTACGAGCAGTACTTC; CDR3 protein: CASRGDSYEQYF
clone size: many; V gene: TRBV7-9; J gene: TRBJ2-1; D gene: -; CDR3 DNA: TGTGCCAGCAACGGACAGCATTACAATGAGCAGTTCTTC; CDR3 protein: CASNGQHYNEQFF
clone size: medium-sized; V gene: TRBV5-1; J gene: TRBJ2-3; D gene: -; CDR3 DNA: TGCGCCAGCAGCTTGGACGGACGGGGCACAGATACGCAGTATTTT; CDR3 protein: CASSLDGRGTDTQYF
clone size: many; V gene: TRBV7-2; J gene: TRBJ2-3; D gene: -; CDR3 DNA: TGTGCCAGCAGCTTAGACGGGACCACAGATACGCAGTATTTT; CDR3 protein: CASSLDGTTDTQYF
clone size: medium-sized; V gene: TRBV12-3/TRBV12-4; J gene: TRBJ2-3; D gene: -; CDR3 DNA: TGTGCCAGCAGTTTATATGATACGCAGTATTTT; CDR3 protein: CASSLYDTQYF
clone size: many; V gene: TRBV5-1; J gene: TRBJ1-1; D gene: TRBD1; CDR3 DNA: TGCGCCAGCAGCTCAATTTCCGCCCGGGACAGTGAAGCTTTCTTT; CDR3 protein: CASSSISARDSEAFF
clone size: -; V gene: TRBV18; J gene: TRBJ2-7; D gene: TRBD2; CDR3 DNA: TGTGCCAGCTCACACCGGGACTATACCTACGAGCAGTACTTC; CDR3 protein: CASSHRDYTYEQYF
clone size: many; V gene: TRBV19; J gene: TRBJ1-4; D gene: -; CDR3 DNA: TGTGCCAGTAGCCTTAGTCCAACTAATGAAAAACTGTTTTTT; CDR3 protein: CASSLSPTNEKLFF
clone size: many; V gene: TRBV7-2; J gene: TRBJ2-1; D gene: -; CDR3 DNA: TGTGCCAGCAGCTTAGTTGGTCTAGCTAGCTACAATGAGCAGTTCTTC; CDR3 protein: CASSLVGLASYNEQFF
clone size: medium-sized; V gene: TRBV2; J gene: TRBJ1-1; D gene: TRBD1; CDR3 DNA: TGTGCCAGCACAACAGGGGCAGTAAACATGAACACTGAAGCTTTCTTT; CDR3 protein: CASTTGAVNMNTEAFF
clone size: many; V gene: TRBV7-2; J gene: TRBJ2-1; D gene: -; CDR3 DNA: TGTGCCAGCAGCTTAGGCTGGAACAATGAGCAGTTCTTC; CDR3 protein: CASSLGWNNEQFF
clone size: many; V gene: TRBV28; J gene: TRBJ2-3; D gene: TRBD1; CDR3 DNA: TGTGCCAGCAACCGGGACAGGGCACGGCCGAATACGCAGTATTTT; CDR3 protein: CASNRDRARPNTQYF
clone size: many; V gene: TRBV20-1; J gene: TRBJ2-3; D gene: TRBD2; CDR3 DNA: TGCAGTGCTAGTCCTGCCGGGACTAGCAGCCTCACAGATACGCAGTATTTT; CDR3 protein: CSASPAGTSSLTDTQYF
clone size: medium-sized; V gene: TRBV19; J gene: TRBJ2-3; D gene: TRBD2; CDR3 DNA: TGTGCCAGCTCTAGCGGGAGGGCTTATACGCAGTATTTT; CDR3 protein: CASSSGRAYTQYF
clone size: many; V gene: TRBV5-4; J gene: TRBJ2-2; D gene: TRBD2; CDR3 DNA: TGTGCCATTAGACTAGCGGGAGACATTACCGGGGAGCTGTTTTTT; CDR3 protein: CAIRLAGDITGELFF
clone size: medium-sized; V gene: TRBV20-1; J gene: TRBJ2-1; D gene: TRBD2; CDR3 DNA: TGCAGTGCTAGAGATGTTCTAGCGGGAGACTCCTACAATGAGCAGTTCTTC; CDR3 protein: CSARDVLAGDSYNEQFF
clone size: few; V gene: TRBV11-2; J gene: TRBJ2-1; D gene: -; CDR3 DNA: TGTGCCAGCAGCTTGGGGCGGGCCCTTGGCAATGAGCAGTTCTTC; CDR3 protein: CASSLGRALGNEQFF
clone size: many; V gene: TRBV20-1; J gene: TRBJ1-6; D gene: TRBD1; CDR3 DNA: TGCAGTGCTATGGGACAGGTCAATTCACCCCTCCACTTT; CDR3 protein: CSAMGQVNSPLHF
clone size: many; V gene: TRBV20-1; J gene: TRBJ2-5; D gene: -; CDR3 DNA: TGCAGTGCTAGGAGTCTGCGGGATGAGACCCAGTACTTC; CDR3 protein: CSARSLRDETQYF
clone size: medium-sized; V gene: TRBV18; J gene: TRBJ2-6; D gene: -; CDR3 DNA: TGTGCCAGCTCACCAGTAAGGGGACCCTCTGGGGCCAACGTCCTGACTTTC; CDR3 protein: CASSPVRGPSGANVLTF
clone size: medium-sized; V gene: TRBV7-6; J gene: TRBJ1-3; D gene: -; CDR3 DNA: TGTGCCAGCAGCTTAGTAGGAAACACCATATATTTT; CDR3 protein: CASSLVGNTIYF
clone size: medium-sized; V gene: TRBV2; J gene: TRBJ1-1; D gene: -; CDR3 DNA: TGTGCCAGCAGTCTCCCCGGGGATACTGAAGCTTTCTTT; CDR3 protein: CASSLPGDTEAFF
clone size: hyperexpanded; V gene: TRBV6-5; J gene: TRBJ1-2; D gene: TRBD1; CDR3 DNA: TGTGCCAGTACCCCAGGGGGGCGGAACTATGGCTACACCTTC; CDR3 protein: CASTPGGRNYGYTF
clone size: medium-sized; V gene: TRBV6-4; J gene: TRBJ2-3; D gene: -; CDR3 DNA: TGTGCCAGCAGTGACTCGGTCTCCCCAGATACGCAGTATTTT; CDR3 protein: CASSDSVSPDTQYF
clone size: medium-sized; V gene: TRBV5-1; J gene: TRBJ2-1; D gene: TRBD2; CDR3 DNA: TGCGCCAGCAGCTTGGGTCTAGCGGGAGCTGTCGGGTATGAGCAGTTCTTC; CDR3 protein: CASSLGLAGAVGYEQFF
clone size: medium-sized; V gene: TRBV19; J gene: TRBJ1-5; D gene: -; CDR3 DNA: TGTGCCAGTAGTGAATCGCCGGGACGTTGGGTAAATCAGCCCCAGCATTTT; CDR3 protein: CASSESPGRWVNQPQHF
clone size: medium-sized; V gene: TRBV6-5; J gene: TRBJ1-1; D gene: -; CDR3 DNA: TGTGCCAGCAAGTGGAAGGGTGAAGCTTTCTTT; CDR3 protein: CASKWKGEAFF
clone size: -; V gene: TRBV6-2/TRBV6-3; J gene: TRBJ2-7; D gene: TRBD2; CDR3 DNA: TGTGCCAGCAGTTACTCGATGCCTAGCGGGAGGGCCTACGAGCAGTACTTC; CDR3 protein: CASSYSMPSGRAYEQYF
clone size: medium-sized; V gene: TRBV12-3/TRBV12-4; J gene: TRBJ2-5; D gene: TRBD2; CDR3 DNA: TGTGCCAGCAGTCCCCGGACTAGAAAGGCCCAAGAGACCCAGTACTTC; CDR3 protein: CASSPRTRKAQETQYF
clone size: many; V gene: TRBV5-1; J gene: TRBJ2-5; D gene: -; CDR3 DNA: TGCGCCAGCAGCTTGGAGGGTAGCGGTCAAGAGACCCAGTACTTC; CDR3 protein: CASSLEGSGQETQYF
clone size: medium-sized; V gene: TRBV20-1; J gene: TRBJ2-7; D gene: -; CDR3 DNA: TGCAGTGCTAGAGTCGGGGGAAGCGGGTGGGAGCAGTACTTC; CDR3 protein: CSARVGGSGWEQYF
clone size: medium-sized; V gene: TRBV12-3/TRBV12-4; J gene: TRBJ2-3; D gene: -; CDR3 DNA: TGTGCCAGCAGTCCGCTGTCGCGGGGTGGGACAGATACGCAGTATTTT; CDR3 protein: CASSPLSRGGTDTQYF
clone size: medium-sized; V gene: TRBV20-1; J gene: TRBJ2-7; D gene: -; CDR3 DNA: TGCAGTGCTAGATGGGGGGGGCAAGAACTCGAGCAGTACTTC; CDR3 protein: CSARWGGQELEQYF
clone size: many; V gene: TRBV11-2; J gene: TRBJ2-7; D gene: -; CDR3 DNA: TGTGCCAGCAGCTTAATAGGCAGTCGGAGCGAGCAGTACTTC; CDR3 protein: CASSLIGSRSEQYF
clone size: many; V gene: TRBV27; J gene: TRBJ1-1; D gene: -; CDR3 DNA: TGTGCCAGCCTCCCCGGGGTCGAGGGGCCTGAAGCTTTCTTT; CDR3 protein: CASLPGVEGPEAFF
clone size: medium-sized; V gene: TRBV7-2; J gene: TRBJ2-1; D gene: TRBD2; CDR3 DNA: TGTGCCAGCAGCTTAGGGCCGACTAGCGGGGCATACAATGAGCAGTTCTTC; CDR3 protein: CASSLGPTSGAYNEQFF
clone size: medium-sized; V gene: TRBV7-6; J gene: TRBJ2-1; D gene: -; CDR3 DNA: TGTGCCAGCAGCTTGGGTCAGGGGGGCAATGAGCAGTTCTTC; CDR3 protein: CASSLGQGGNEQFF
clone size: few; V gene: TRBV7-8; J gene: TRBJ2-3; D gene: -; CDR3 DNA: TGTGCCAGCAGTAATCCGGGACTCCACACAGATACGCAGTATTTT; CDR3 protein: CASSNPGLHTDTQYF
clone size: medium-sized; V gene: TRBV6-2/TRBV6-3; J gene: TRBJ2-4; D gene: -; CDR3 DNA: TGTGCCAGCAGTTCATCGACAGGAAAGAAAAACATTCAGTACTTC; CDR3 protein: CASSSSTGKKNIQYF
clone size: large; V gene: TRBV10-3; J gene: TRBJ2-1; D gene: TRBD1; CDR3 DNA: TGTGCCATCAGTGAACCGGGACAGGGTCGGATCGGTAATGAGCAGTTCTTC; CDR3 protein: CAISEPGQGRIGNEQFF
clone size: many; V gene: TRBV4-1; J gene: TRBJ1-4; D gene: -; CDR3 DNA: TGCGCCAGCAGCCAAGATCACGGGTTGGCCGCTAATGAAAAACTGTTTTTT; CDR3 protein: CASSQDHGLAANEKLFF